The entry below describes one T cell receptor (beta chain). One Seattle source followed patients from active infection through their disease course. The data stem from a study of blood T cell repertoires in COVID-19. Across the whole study: Samples representing acute and convalescent COVID-19 were sourced from the United States, Italy and Spain.

Sequencing used immunoSEQ multiplex PCR; TCRdb keeps in-frame clones, though not all of them. The sample yields nearly 350,000 clones, approximately 87% seen once. Germline CDR1 SGHRS, CDR2 YFSETQ. Trimming took off 4 bases at V and 1 base at J, with 17 bases between the two ends. The CDR3 covers 16 residues. Sequenced input: peripheral blood. The source is a woman aged 50 to 60 with COVID-19, enrolled during active disease. The chain links TRBV5-1 to TRBJ1-1, with D maybe TRBD1 (6 bases). CDR3 sequence reads: CASSPIIGGRNTEAFF. The CDR3 nucleotides read TGCGCCAGCAGCCCTATTATAGGGGGTAGGAACACTGAAGCTTTCTTT.